Below, 24 T cell receptor beta chains from the same sample are listed, as sequenced in a study of blood T cell repertoires in COVID-19. Sequencing used immunoSEQ multiplex PCR; TCRdb keeps in-frame clones, though not all of them. The sample holds fewer than 350,000 clones; approximately 91% are singletons and the top ten take less than 2%. The sample comprised PBMCs or T cells enriched from blood (not recorded which). These receptors were obtained from a woman aged 40 to 50 who had recovered from COVID-19.

This clone was seen just once. The J gene is TRBJ2-2, the V gene TRBV5-1; weak D call: TRBD2 (5 bases). The CDR3 is made up of 17 amino acids. Trimming stripped 0 bases from V and 1 base from J, with 13 bases between. Germline V lookup: CDR1 SGHRS, CDR2 YFSETQ. Written as DNA, the CDR3 is TGCGCCAGCAGCTTGGCCGAATGGGGAGTGAACACCGGGGAGCTGTTTTTT. Amino acids: CASSLAEWGVNTGELFF.

The chain links TRBV3-1 (or the pseudogene TRBV3-2) to TRBJ1-2, with TRBD1 as a possible D gene (5 bases). The V end was cut by 3 bases, the J end by 7 bases, with 18 bases between. CDR1 and CDR2 (germline): LGHDT, YNNKEL (reference sequence). There are 15 residues in the CDR3. CDR3 coding DNA: TGTGCCAGCAGCCACGCGGACACTGGTCGCTCTGGCTACACCTTC. It specifies CASSHADTGRSGYTF.

V and J are TRBV29-1 and TRBJ2-5, with 9 bases fitting TRBD1. The V gene end was trimmed by 6 bases and the J gene end by 5 bases; junction bases not matched to a gene: 7. The CDR3 runs 13 residues. Looked up from germline, CDR1 is SQVTM and CDR2 is ANQGSEA. The CDR3 sequence: CSVGTGRRETQYF. DNA for the CDR3: TGCAGCGTCGGGACAGGGCGTCGGGAGACCCAGTACTTC.

The chain joins TRBV6-5 to TRBJ2-3, with TRBD2 as a possible D gene (6 bases). Trimming cost V 2 bases and J 1 base, with 13 bases left between them. Per the germline V gene, CDR1 is MNHEY and CDR2 is SVGAGI. This CDR3 has 16 residues. The CDR3 region is CASSYTFSGGTDTQYF. As DNA, the CDR3 is TGTGCCAGCAGTTACACCTTTTCGGGGGGCACAGATACGCAGTATTTT.

The sample holds one count of this clone. The chain carries TRBV18 and TRBJ1-1; TRBD1 agrees at 9 bases. This CDR3 spans 16 amino acids. V shed 3 bases and J 4 bases; nucleotides not matched to a gene: 9. Germline loops: CDR1 KGHSH, CDR2 LQKENI. The CDR3 bases are TGTGCCAGCTCACCGAGCCAACAGGGGGCAAGCACTGAAGCTTTCTTT. Translating it yields CASSPSQQGASTEAFF.

V is TRBV9 and J is TRBJ1-5, with 9 bases that match TRBD1. J gave up 5 bases and V 0 bases, and 0 bases lay outside the gene matches. The V gene's germline CDR1 is SGDLS and CDR2 YYNGEE. The CDR3 runs 14 residues. CDR3 protein: CASSVGTGDQPQHF. CDR3 DNA: TGTGCCAGCAGCGTAGGGACAGGGGATCAGCCCCAGCATTTT.

The chain combines TRBV5-1 with TRBJ2-5, with D maybe TRBD1 (5 bases). This CDR3 is built from 14 residues. Looked up from germline, CDR1 is SGHRS and CDR2 is YFSETQ. V was pared by 0 bases and J by 5 bases, with 11 bases between. In DNA form, the CDR3 reads TGCGCCAGCAGCTTGGTGCAGGGAAAGGAGACCCAGTACTTC. Translating it yields CASSLVQGKETQYF.

The chain links TRBV5-6 to TRBJ2-5, with D possibly being TRBD2 (6 bases). There are 14 residues in the CDR3. Trimming left V 2 bases short and J 5 bases short, with 13 bases between. The V gene's germline CDR1 is SGHDT and CDR2 YYEEEE. The chain's CDR3 is CASSFGGYGETQYF. The CDR3 nucleotides are TGTGCCAGCAGCTTCGGGGGATACGGGGAGACCCAGTACTTC.

The V gene is TRBV3-1 (or the pseudogene TRBV3-2), the J gene TRBJ1-6; D ambiguous. CDR1 and CDR2 from the germline V gene are LGHDT and YNNKEL (reference sequence). This CDR3 comprises 14 residues. Trimming removed 2 bases at V and 7 bases at J, with 9 bases between. CDR3 protein: CASSQRGTNSPLHF. The CDR3 nucleotides are TGTGCCAGCAGCCAACGGGGTACGAATTCACCCCTCCACTTT.

This clone was seen a few times. This chain connects TRBV4-2 to TRBJ1-2; D is uncertain. V gave up 6 bases and J gave up 6 bases, with 17 bases separating them. CDR3 size: 14 residues. CDR1 LGHNA and CDR2 YNFKEQ come from the germline V gene. CDR3 in DNA: TGTGCCAGCAGACCGGGGAACCCCGGCGATGGCTACACCTTC. Encoded protein: CASRPGNPGDGYTF.

The CDR3 sequence: CASGLPGEYNEQFF. CDR3 coding DNA: TGTGCTAGTGGTTTGCCGGGAGAGTACAATGAGCAGTTCTTC. The chain recombines TRBV12-5 with TRBJ2-1; D perhaps matches TRBD2 (6 bases). V was pared by 2 bases and J by 4 bases, with 9 bases between. The CDR3 is 14 amino acids. Germline V gene sequence: CDR1 LGHNT, CDR2 FRNRAP.

The J gene is TRBJ1-2, the V gene TRBV30; no firm D call. The CDR3 covers 16 residues. Germline V gene sequence: CDR1 GTSNPN, CDR2 SVGIG (reference sequence). V dropped 5 bases and J dropped 2 bases, with 21 bases sitting between them. CDR3 nucleotides: TGTGCCTGGGGACCACCGGGAACACTACCGAACTATGGCTACACCTTC. It is translated as CAWGPPGTLPNYGYTF.

The chain uses TRBV5-1 and TRBJ1-3; D unclear. The CDR3 covers 16 residues. V was trimmed by 2 bases and J by 0 bases, leaving 12 bases between them. Germline V gene lookup returns CDR1 SGHRS and CDR2 YFSETQ. The CDR3 here is CASSLSGLPSGNTIYF. As DNA, the CDR3 is TGCGCCAGCAGCTTATCCGGTCTCCCCTCTGGAAACACCATATATTTT.

This clone was seen more than once but under ten times. V is TRBV5-1 and J is TRBJ2-3; the match to TRBD1 covers 7 bases. The V gene end was trimmed by 3 bases and the J gene end by 4 bases; junction bases not matched to a gene: 5. This CDR3 has 14 residues. Germline CDR1 SGHRS, CDR2 YFSETQ. The CDR3 DNA reads as TGCGCCAGCAGCTACGGACAGGCCCCAGATACGCAGTATTTT. Its translation is CASSYGQAPDTQYF.

This chain connects TRBV27 to TRBJ2-5; weak D call: TRBD2 (6 bases). Germline V gene lookup returns CDR1 MNHEY and CDR2 SMNVEV (reference sequence). Trimming shortened V by 7 bases and J by 7 bases, and 28 bases separated the two germline ends. CDR3 length: 17 amino acids. The CDR3 nucleotides read TGTGCCAGCACTGCGTCCGGCGGGAATAGAATAAGAGGGACCCAGTACTTC. The encoded protein is CASTASGGNRIRGTQYF.

The chain combines TRBV19 with TRBJ2-7, with D maybe TRBD1 (5 bases). Trimming took 3 bases from V and 3 from J, leaving 18 bases between them. CDR1 and CDR2 (germline): LNHDA, SQIVND (reference sequence). This CDR3 spans 16 amino acids. In DNA, the CDR3 is TGTGCCAGTAGTATTAGTGGTTCCAGGGCCGACTACGAGCAGTACTTC. Its protein product is CASSISGSRADYEQYF.

CDR3 sequence reads: CSASGQMNTEAFF. CDR3 sequence (DNA): TGCAGCGCTTCGGGACAGATGAACACTGAAGCTTTCTTT. The rearrangement joins TRBV29-1 to TRBJ1-1; 7 nucleotides align to TRBD1. Germline-derived CDR1 and CDR2 are SQVTM and ANQGSEA. This CDR3 spans 13 amino acids. The junction had 5 bases not matched to a gene; V was cut back by 7 bases and J by 0 bases. Using reference TRBV29-1 and TRBJ1-1 for the parts outside the CDR3, the full variable domain is SAVISQKPSRDICQRGTSLTIQCQVDSQVTMMFWYRQQPGQSLTLIATANQGSEATYESGFVIDKFPISRPNLTFSTLTVSNMSPEDSSIYLCSASGQMNTEAFFGQGTRLTVV.

V usage is TRBV2 and J usage is TRBJ1-1; D is unresolved. V lost 5 bases and J 5 bases, leaving 12 bases between the germline ends. The germline V gene encodes CDR1 SNHLY and CDR2 FYNNEI. There are 13 residues in the CDR3. Here the CDR3 DNA reads TGTGCCAGCAGTCCTGGGCGTCAGACTGAAGCTTTCTTT. Translated: CASSPGRQTEAFF.

The rearrangement joins TRBV9 to TRBJ2-7; 12 bases fit TRBD1. Trimming took 4 bases from V and 9 from J; bases not matched to a gene: 11. Germline V CDR1 and CDR2: SGDLS, YYNGEE. The length of the CDR3 is 15 residues. This chain's CDR3 is CASSPHPGTGGMQYF. CDR3 DNA sequence: TGTGCCAGCAGCCCCCACCCCGGGACAGGGGGCATGCAGTACTTC.

J is TRBJ1-2 and V is TRBV7-9; maybe TRBD1 (5 bases). The V end was cut by 2 bases, the J end by 7 bases, with 14 bases between. This CDR3 has 14 residues. CDR1 is SEHNR and CDR2 is FQNEAQ in the germline V gene (reference sequence). The chain's CDR3 is CASSLTGVKTGYTF. The CDR3 nucleotides read TGTGCCAGCAGCTTAACGGGGGTGAAAACTGGCTACACCTTC.

V and J are TRBV7-6 and TRBJ2-7, with TRBD1 matching 7 bases. Germline values: CDR1 SGHVS, CDR2 FNYEAQ. The CDR3 covers 14 residues. V gave up 1 base and J gave up 3 bases; unmatched junction bases: 3. Here the CDR3 reads CASSLGTGLYEQYF. CDR3 in DNA: TGTGCCAGCAGCTTAGGGACAGGCCTCTACGAGCAGTACTTC.

The chain links TRBV7-2 to TRBJ2-3; 11 bases map to TRBD2. CDR1 SGHTA and CDR2 FQGNSA come from the germline V gene. The CDR3 length is 19 residues. The V segment lost 4 bases and the J segment 1 base; nucleotides outside the gene matches: 13. The CDR3 DNA follows: TGTGCCAGCAGCTCCCTAGCGGGAGGTTGGGTCGGGGGCACAGATACGCAGTATTTT. Translating it yields CASSSLAGGWVGGTDTQYF.

This clone was recorded once. The chain recombines TRBV30 with TRBJ1-4, with a tentative D call TRBD1 (5 bases). This CDR3 region has 13 residues. Per germline, CDR1 GTSNPN and CDR2 SVGIG (reference sequence). With 5 bases removed from V and 8 bases from J, the gap between germline ends came to 15 bases. CDR3 bases: TGTGCCTGGGGGACTCTCGCCACCGAAAAACTGTTTTTT. Amino acids: CAWGTLATEKLFF.

This chain's CDR3 is CASKTGFTEAFF. Here the CDR3 DNA reads TGTGCCAGCAAGACAGGGTTCACTGAAGCTTTCTTT. V usage is TRBV12-3 or TRBV12-4 and J usage is TRBJ1-1; 7 nucleotides align to TRBD1. The CDR3 sequence is 12 residues long. V gave up 7 bases and J gave up 4 bases; unmatched junction bases: 3.